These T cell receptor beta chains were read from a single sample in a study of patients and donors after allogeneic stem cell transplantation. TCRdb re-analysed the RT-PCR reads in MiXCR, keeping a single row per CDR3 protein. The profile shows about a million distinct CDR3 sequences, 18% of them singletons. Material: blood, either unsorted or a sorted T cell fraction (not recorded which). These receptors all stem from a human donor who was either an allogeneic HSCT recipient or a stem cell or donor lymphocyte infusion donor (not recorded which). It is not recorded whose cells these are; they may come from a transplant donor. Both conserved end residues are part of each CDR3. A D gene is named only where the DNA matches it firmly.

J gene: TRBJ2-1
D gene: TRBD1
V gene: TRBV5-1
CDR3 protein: CASSSDRVDNEQFF

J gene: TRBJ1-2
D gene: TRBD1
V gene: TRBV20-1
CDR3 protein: CSAGRDRPGGYTF

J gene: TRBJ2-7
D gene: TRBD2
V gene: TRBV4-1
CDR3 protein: CASSQSGLAGSLYEQYF

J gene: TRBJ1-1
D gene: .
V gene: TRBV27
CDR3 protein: CAGTANTEAFF

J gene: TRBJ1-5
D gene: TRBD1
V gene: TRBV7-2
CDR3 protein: CASSFRQGSQPQHF

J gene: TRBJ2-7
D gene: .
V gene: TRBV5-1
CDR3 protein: CASSKVGESYEQYF

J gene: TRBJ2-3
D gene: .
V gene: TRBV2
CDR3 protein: CASSGRVYTDTQYF

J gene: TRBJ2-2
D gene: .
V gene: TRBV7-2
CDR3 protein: CASSPTGVELFF

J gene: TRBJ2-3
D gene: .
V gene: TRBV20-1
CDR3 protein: CSARVPISLTDTQYF

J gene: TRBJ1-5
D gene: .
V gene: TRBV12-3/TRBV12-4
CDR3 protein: CASKEGRGVYMGNQPQHF

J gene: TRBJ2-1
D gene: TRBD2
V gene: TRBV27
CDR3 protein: CASSLTSGLGEQFF

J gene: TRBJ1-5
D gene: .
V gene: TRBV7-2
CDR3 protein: CASSLYRDPGGNQPQHF

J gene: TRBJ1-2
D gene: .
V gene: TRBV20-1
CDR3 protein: CSARKSGASGYTF

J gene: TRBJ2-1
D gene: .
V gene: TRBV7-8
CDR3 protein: CASSFPFGRAYNEQFF

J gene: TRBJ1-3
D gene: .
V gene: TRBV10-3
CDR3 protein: CAISESGIGGNTIYF

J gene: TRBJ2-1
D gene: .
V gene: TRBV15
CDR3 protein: CATSSLKYNEQFF

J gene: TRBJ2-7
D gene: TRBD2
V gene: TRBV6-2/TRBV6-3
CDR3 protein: CASSWTSGVYEQYF

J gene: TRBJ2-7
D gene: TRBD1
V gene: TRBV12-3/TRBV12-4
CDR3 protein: CASSLGTGGPDEQYF

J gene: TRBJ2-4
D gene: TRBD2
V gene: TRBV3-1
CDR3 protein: CASSQEGAGGHIQYF

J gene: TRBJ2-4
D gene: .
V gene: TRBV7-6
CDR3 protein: CASSLRDESHRLAKNIQYF

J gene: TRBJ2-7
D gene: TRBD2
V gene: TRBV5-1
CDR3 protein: CASSLDWTSGLYEQYF

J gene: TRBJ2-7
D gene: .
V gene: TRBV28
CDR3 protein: CASSLSNRAPYEQYF

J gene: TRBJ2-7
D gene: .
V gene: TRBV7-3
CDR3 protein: CASSFQGQGEQYF

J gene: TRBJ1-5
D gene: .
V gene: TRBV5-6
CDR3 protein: CASSLRSVTRGQPQHF

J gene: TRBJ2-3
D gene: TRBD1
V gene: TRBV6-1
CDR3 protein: CASSLGQTDTDTQYF

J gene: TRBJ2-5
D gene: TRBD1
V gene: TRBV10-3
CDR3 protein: CAIRDRVRETQYF

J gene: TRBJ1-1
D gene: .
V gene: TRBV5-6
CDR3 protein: CASSGRGVNTEAFF

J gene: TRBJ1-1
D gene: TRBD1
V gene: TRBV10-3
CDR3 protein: CAISESRDRGANTEAFF

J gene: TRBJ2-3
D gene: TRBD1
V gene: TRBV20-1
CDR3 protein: CSAKILTGGSTDTQYF

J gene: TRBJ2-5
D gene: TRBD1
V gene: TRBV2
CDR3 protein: CASSRQGTQETQYF

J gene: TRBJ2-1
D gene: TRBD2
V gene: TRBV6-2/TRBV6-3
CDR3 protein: CASSYLGPGLVYNEQFF

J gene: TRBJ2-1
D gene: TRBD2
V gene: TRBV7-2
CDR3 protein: CASSFGGGSYNEQFF

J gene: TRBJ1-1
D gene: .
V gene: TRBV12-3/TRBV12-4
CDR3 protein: CASSLSRLEAFF

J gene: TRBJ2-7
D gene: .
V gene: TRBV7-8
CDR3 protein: CASSESRAFEQYF

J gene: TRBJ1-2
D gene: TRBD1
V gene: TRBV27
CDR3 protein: CASRVGRGYGYTF

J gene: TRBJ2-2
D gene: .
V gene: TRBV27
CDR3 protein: CASSPTGTLTFNTGELFF

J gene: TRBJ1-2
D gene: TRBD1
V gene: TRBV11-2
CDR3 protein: CASSSIQGTGWNGYTF

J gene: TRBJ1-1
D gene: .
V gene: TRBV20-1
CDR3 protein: CSARDPGGLAEAFF

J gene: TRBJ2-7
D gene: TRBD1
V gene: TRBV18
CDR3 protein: CASSVSGTGGFEQYF

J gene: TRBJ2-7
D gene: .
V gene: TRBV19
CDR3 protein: CATSTGHREQYF

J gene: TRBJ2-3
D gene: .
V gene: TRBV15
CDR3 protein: CATSRSPATRLTDTQYF

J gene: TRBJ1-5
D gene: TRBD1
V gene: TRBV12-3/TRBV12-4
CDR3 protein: CASSFGTGFNQPQHF

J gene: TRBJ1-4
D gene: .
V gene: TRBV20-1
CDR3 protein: CSATNEKLFF

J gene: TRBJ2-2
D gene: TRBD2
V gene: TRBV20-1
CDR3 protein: CSARTAGGTGELFF

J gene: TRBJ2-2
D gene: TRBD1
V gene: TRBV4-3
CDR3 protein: CASSSLTGEDTGELFF